A single sample gave rise to the 15 T cell receptor beta chains below, sequenced in a study of PD-L1 blockade in urothelial cancer. Clones were sequenced by immunoSEQ multiplex PCR, and TCRdb holds only the in-frame ones, with some missing. The sample shows some 100,000 clones, about 90% of them seen only once. The specimen was PBMCs, collected around atezolizumab (anti-PD-L1) treatment. Source of these receptors: a woman of 80 years or more with urothelial cancer.

The rearrangement joins TRBV28 to TRBJ1-1; D is uncertain. The CDR3 has 15 residues. The germline V gene has CDR1 MDHEN and CDR2 SYDVKM. Trimming removed 6 bases at V and 3 bases at J, with 17 bases between. DNA for the CDR3: TGTGCCAGCAGCCGCATTGAGGGTGACCACACTGAAGCTTTCTTT. It is translated as CASSRIEGDHTEAFF.

The chain joins TRBV9 to TRBJ1-2; a possible D gene is TRBD1 (5 bases). Per germline, CDR1 SGDLS and CDR2 YYNGEE. The CDR3 has 12 residues. Trimming cost V 4 bases and J 7 bases, with 11 bases left between them. The CDR3 here is CASSPQDTGYTF. CDR3 in DNA: TGTGCCAGCAGCCCCCAGGACACTGGCTACACCTTC.

The rearrangement uses TRBV28 and TRBJ1-5; a weak D match, TRBD1 (6 bases). Trimming shortened V by 1 base and J by 7 bases, and 11 bases separated the two germline ends. The CDR3 is 14 amino acids. Germline V gene sequence: CDR1 MDHEN, CDR2 SYDVKM. The CDR3 region is CASSLSGTLQPQHF. The CDR3 nucleotides read TGTGCCAGCAGTTTATCCGGGACACTGCAGCCCCAGCATTTT.

This chain links TRBV6-1 with TRBJ1-1; D not resolved. Germline V gives CDR1 MNHNS, CDR2 SASEGT. CDR3 length equals 14 residues. V was trimmed by 4 bases and J by 7 bases, leaving 16 bases between them. CDR3 nucleotides: TGTGCCAGCAGTGTTTGGTTGGAGTACGGTGAAGCTTTCTTT. Amino acid sequence: CASSVWLEYGEAFF.

The V call is TRBV5-1, the J call TRBJ2-1; TRBD1 agrees at 7 bases. This CDR3 spans 15 amino acids. Losses at the gene ends were 0 bases for V and 6 bases for J; bases not matched to a gene: 6. The germline CDR1 and CDR2 sequences are SGHRS and YFSETQ. The CDR3 region has the DNA TGCGCCAGCAGCTTGGAAGACAGGGAGAGCAATGAGCAGTTCTTC. Amino acid sequence: CASSLEDRESNEQFF.

The chain recombines TRBV9 with TRBJ2-6; possible D gene TRBD2, 6 bases. V was cut by 6 bases and J by 3 bases, with 13 bases left in between. Germline V gene lookup returns CDR1 SGDLS and CDR2 YYNGEE. The CDR3 has 15 residues. The CDR3 DNA sequence: TGTGCCAGCACTCGAACGGGACTTGGGGCCAACGTCCTGACTTTC. Amino acid sequence: CASTRTGLGANVLTF.

The V and J genes are TRBV7-6 and TRBJ2-7; TRBD2 is a possible D gene (7 bases). The CDR3 consists of 16 residues. The germline V gene has CDR1 SGHVS and CDR2 FNYEAQ. The V end lost 5 bases, the J end lost 0 bases, and 17 bases lay between the germline ends. CDR3 protein: CASSPRGGGSSYEQYF. CDR3 nucleotide sequence: TGTGCCAGCAGCCCCAGGGGAGGCGGGAGCTCCTACGAGCAGTACTTC.

V usage is TRBV7-3 and J usage is TRBJ1-1; 8 bases are a match to TRBD1. Germline V gives CDR1 SGHTA, CDR2 FQGTGA. J was trimmed by 5 bases and V by 4 bases; bases with no gene match: 6. The CDR3 extends over 14 amino acids. The CDR3 is CASSSLQGATEAFF. The DNA of the CDR3 is TGTGCCAGCAGCTCTTTGCAGGGGGCGACTGAAGCTTTCTTT.

The rearrangement links TRBV28 to TRBJ1-2; unclear D gene. With 4 bases removed from V and 6 bases from J, the gap between germline ends came to 12 bases. The CDR3 is 13 residues long. Germline V gene lookup returns CDR1 MDHEN and CDR2 SYDVKM. The CDR3 bases are TGTGCCAGCAGTTCGGGTGTGCTTGATGGCTACACCTTC. Residues: CASSSGVLDGYTF.

The chain combines TRBV28 with TRBJ2-5; 7 positions match TRBD1. This CDR3 has 15 amino acids. The germline V gene encodes CDR1 MDHEN and CDR2 SYDVKM. Losses at the gene ends were 4 bases for V and 5 bases for J; bases not matched to a gene: 10. DNA for the CDR3: TGTGCCAGCAGTTCAAGACAGGGCCTTGGGGAGACCCAGTACTTC. The encoded protein is CASSSRQGLGETQYF.

The chain has TRBV18 and TRBJ1-1; unclear D gene. The germline V and J ends were trimmed by 3 bases and 4 bases, with 9 bases remaining between them. Germline assignment: CDR1 KGHSH and CDR2 LQKENI. The CDR3 contains 13 residues. CDR3 bases: TGTGCCAGCTCACCGCGCGGGCCCACTGAAGCTTTCTTT. This encodes CASSPRGPTEAFF.

This clone appeared a few times. This sequence joins TRBV7-2 and TRBJ2-7; D is ambiguous. Germline V gene data show CDR1 as SGHTA and CDR2 as FQGNSA. The CDR3 is 13 residues long. The germline V and J ends were trimmed by 5 bases and 0 bases, with 8 bases remaining between them. The CDR3 loop reads CASSGASSYEQYF. In DNA, the CDR3 is TGTGCCAGCAGCGGTGCGAGCTCCTACGAGCAGTACTTC.

This clone has just one count. This chain joins TRBV7-8 and TRBJ2-7; 7 bases are shared with TRBD2. The germline V gene has CDR1 SGHVS and CDR2 FQNEAQ. Unmatched junction bases numbered 8, after V lost 10 bases and J lost 2 bases. This CDR3 is built from 13 residues. The CDR3 sequence: CATLPTSAYEQYF. The DNA for the CDR3 is TGTGCCACCTTACCCACTAGCGCCTACGAGCAGTACTTC. Based on the CDR3 plus reference TRBV7-8 and TRBJ2-7, the full variable domain is GAGVSQSPRYKVAKRGQDVALRCDPISGHVSLFWYQQALGQGPEFLTYFQNEAQLDKSGLPSDRFFAERPEGSVSTLKIQRTQQEDSAVYLCATLPTSAYEQYFGPGTRLTVT.

The chain links TRBV5-1 to TRBJ1-1; possible D gene TRBD1, 5 bases. Trimming took 0 bases from V and 1 from J, leaving 10 bases between them. This CDR3 has 15 residues. Germline-derived CDR1 and CDR2 are SGHRS and YFSETQ. CDR3 DNA sequence: TGCGCCAGCAGCTTGGATGGGGCGGCGAACACTGAAGCTTTCTTT. This encodes CASSLDGAANTEAFF.

The V and J genes are TRBV6-1 and TRBJ2-3, with unresolved D. Per germline, CDR1 MNHNS and CDR2 SASEGT. Trimming stripped 1 base from V and 1 base from J, with 9 bases between. The CDR3 totals 15 residues. CDR3 sequence: CASSEVGSGTDTQYF. CDR3 coding DNA: TGTGCCAGCAGTGAAGTCGGTAGTGGCACAGATACGCAGTATTTT.